One and the same sample provided the 2 T cell receptor beta chains below, sequenced in a study of blood T cell repertoires in COVID-19. The method was immunoSEQ multiplex PCR; TCRdb's version includes in-frame clones alone and lacks a portion of them. Of 97,000 or so clones listed, 60% to 80% were seen once; the top ten hold 9.8%. The sample was peripheral blood. The receptors were sampled from a man aged 55-75 years with active or convalescent COVID-19.

J is TRBJ2-5 and V is TRBV3-1 (or the pseudogene TRBV3-2), with 12 bases fitting TRBD1. This CDR3 has 16 residues. Losses at the gene ends were 2 bases for V and 5 bases for J; bases not matched to a gene: 6. Germline assignment: CDR1 LGHDT and CDR2 YNNKEL (reference sequence). Written as DNA, the CDR3 is TGTGCCAGCAGCCAACGGGACAGGGGGCGGCGGGAGACCCAGTACTTC. Translation: CASSQRDRGRRETQYF.

The gene calls are TRBV6-5 and TRBJ2-1, with D unresolved. The V and J ends lost 0 bases and 7 bases respectively, with 7 bases between them. From germline, CDR1 is MNHEY and CDR2 SVGAGI. This CDR3 has 13 residues. Written as DNA, the CDR3 is TGTGCCAGCAGTTACTCGATCGGTAATGAGCAGTTCTTC. This sequence encodes CASSYSIGNEQFF.